This record covers a single TCR beta chain. Its target is not known. One entry per CDR3 protein results from TCRdb running MiXCR on the RACE reads. This table holds tens of thousands of distinct CDR3 sequences, about 10% found once. As to time point: patch test 3, about 24 weeks after DPC sensitization. Treatment specified: therapeutic diphenylcyclopropenone sensitization with weekly scalp DPC. Total RNA extraction was carried out from unfractionated whole blood. This record comes from a study of human T cells and chemical hapten exposure. Study overall: Alopecia areata, totalis or universalis affected patients who were mostly female.

Study observations and caveats: Sensitizing with DPC caused no change in TCRs above 1 in 1000 frequency.

The CDR3 is 13 residues long. Germline CDR1 DFQATT, CDR2 SNEGSKA (reference sequence). V dropped 0 bases and J dropped 8 bases, with 11 bases sitting between them. The chain is built from TRBV20-1 and TRBJ2-1; no clear D. The sequence derives from a woman in her fifties or sixties with alopecia areata. Some clones in this sample may be carry-over from other donors' samples. This sample comprised whole blood, obtained in connection with sensitization to the hapten diphenylcyclopropenone (DPC). CDR3 DNA: TGCAGTGCTAGAGATGGTCGAGGAGATGAGCAGTTCTTC. This encodes CSARDGRGDEQFF.